This T cell receptor beta chain was identified during a study of shared clonotypes between healthy human individuals. Trimming took off 8 bases at V and 2 bases at J, with 12 bases between the two ends. Germline CDR1 reads MDHEN; CDR2 reads SYDVKM. The length of the CDR3 is 13 residues. Profiling relied on immunoSEQ multiplex PCR, and the TCRdb table lists in-frame clones only, not all of them. Among under 600,000 clones listed, around 81% were seen once. The specimen sequenced was PBMCs. This TCR was recovered from a woman aged 40 to 50 in good health. Some clones in this sample may be carry-over from other donors' samples. This rearrangement joins TRBV28 to TRBJ1-2; no clear D gene. The CDR3 region has the DNA TGTGCCAGCTCCCCGAAGAGGAACTATGGCTACACCTTC. Its protein is CASSPKRNYGYTF.